This T cell receptor (beta chain) was recovered during a study of metastatic and nonmetastatic thyroid tumors (dated by TCRdb to the early 2020s). For the study in its entirety: Repertoires were compared across peripheral blood and tumor or nodule tissue samples from malignant and benign thyroid patients.

Broad study findings and their caveats: TCR beta diversity was reported as significantly higher in malignant tumors than in benign nodules, in both blood and tumor samples.

The sample holds a few counts of this clone. What antigen it recognizes has not been identified. No base quality information exists; no much larger clone differs at one position. Before undergoing thyroid surgery, none of the patients had been given any kind of treatment. Using T-cell receptor beta sequencing, the study looked back at clinical samples from patients collected from the early 2010s to the late 2010s. The CDR3 holds 13 amino acids from the cysteine to the phenylalanine. Of all the DNA, just the CDR3 is kept, 39 bases in frame from base 1. The germline V gene encodes CDR1 MNHNY and CDR2 SVGAGI (reference sequence). V and J lose 0 bases and 8 bases, and a span of 10 bases separates them. Library construction relied on PCR. Data came from an Illumina HiSeq 4000. High-throughput sequencing was used to profile the TCR beta-chain CDR3 region of every patient. Under the source paper's analysis protocol: A classifier to discriminate distant-metastatic papillary thyroid cancer patients was built from CDR3 differences across clinicopathological groups. Repertoire diversity was assessed with the Shannon index, and tumor-blood repertoire similarity with the Morisita-Horn index. TCRdb cleaned the public reads at Q25 with fastp, built clones with MiXCR and kept in-frame beta chains. Clone size and V and J calls follow TCRdb, not the original study. This sample holds tens of thousands of clones; roughly 23% were observed only once. Roughly 8% of the sample is held by the ten biggest clonotypes.

The sequence was collected from a female donor with papillary thyroid cancer or a benign thyroid nodule (not recorded which). Some clones in this sample may be carry-over from other donors' samples. Material: blood. The receptor chain draws on TRBV6-6 and TRBJ1-2; a tentative D match to TRBD1 spans 5 bases. The DNA sequence is as follows: TGTGCCAGCAGTTACTCGAGAGGGGACGGCTACACCTTC. Its translation reads: CASSYSRGDGYTF.